The subject of this entry is one T cell receptor (beta chain). V was clipped by 3 bases and J by 5 bases; unmatched bases: 2. Looked up from germline, CDR1 is KGHSH and CDR2 is LQKENI. The CDR3 consists of 14 residues. Primers for the PCR totalled 60 Vbeta and 13 Jbeta. Assay used: immunoSEQ multiplex PCR; TCRdb lists only in-frame clones, some missing. The table for this sample gives about 160,000 clones. The sample is drawn from a study of cytomegalovirus exposure and HLA in healthy donors. The chain recombines TRBV18 with TRBJ1-5, with TRBD1 identical over 9 bases. This TCR was sampled from a man aged 30 to 39 in good health and CMV-seronegative. Sequencing used PBMCs. Written as DNA, the CDR3 is TGTGCCAGCTCACCGGGACAGGGCCATCAGCCCCAGCATTTT. Translation: CASSPGQGHQPQHF.